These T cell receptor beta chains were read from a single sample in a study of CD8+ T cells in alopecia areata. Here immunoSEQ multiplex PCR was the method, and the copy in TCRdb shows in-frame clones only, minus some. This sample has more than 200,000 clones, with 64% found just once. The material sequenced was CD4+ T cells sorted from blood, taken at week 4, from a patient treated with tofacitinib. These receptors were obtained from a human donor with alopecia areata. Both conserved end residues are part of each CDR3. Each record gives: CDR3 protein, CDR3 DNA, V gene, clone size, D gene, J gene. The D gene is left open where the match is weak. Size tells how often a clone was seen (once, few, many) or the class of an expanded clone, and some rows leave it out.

CASSMRVDEKLFF	TGTGCCAGTAGTATGCGGGTGGATGAAAAACTGTTTTTT	TRBV19	-	-	TRBJ1-4
CAYRPGETQYF	TGTGCCTACCGCCCCGGCGAGACCCAGTACTTC	TRBV30	-	-	TRBJ2-5
CASSLSGANTEAFF	TGTGCCAGCAGTTTATCAGGGGCGAACACTGAAGCTTTCTTT	TRBV6-5	-	-	TRBJ1-1
CASSLVGTSSYNEQFF	TGCGCCAGCAGCTTGGTGGGGACTAGCTCCTACAATGAGCAGTTCTTC	TRBV5-1	few	TRBD2	TRBJ2-1
CASSRGYVTEAFF	TGTGCCAGCAGCAGAGGGTACGTCACTGAAGCTTTCTTT	TRBV11-2	-	-	TRBJ1-1
CASSLEEGLLGGYTF	TGTGCCAGCAGCCTGGAGGAGGGTTTGCTAGGCGGCTACACCTTC	TRBV2	-	-	TRBJ1-2
CSVESTGTNYGYTF	TGCAGCGTTGAATCAACAGGAACTAACTATGGCTACACCTTC	TRBV29-1	-	-	TRBJ1-2
CASSQVRGNQPQHF	TGCGCCAGCAGCCAAGTCAGGGGGAATCAGCCCCAGCATTTT	TRBV4-1	-	TRBD1	TRBJ1-5
CASSSPGQGYQPQHF	TGTGCCAGCAGCTCCCCGGGACAGGGATATCAGCCCCAGCATTTT	TRBV7-2	-	TRBD1	TRBJ1-5
CASSLDYEQYF	TGTGCCAGCAGCTTGGACTACGAGCAGTACTTC	TRBV7-2	-	-	TRBJ2-7
CASSPEGGIYNEQFF	TGTGCCAGCAGCCCCGAGGGGGGGATCTACAATGAGCAGTTCTTC	TRBV7-2	-	-	TRBJ2-1
CASSLMLSGANVLTF	TGTGCCAGCAGTTTGATGCTCTCTGGGGCCAACGTCCTGACTTTC	TRBV5-6	-	-	TRBJ2-6
CASSSGQGRNEKLFF	TGTGCCAGCAGTTCCGGACAGGGTCGAAATGAAAAACTGTTTTTT	TRBV2	-	TRBD1	TRBJ1-4
CASSLTTFISYNEQFF	TGTGCCAGCAGCCTAACTACTTTTATATCCTACAATGAGCAGTTCTTC	TRBV7-8	-	-	TRBJ2-1
CASSPGTEIRTGELFF	TGCGCCAGCAGCCCGGGGACAGAGATCCGCACCGGGGAGCTGTTTTTT	TRBV5-1	few	TRBD1	TRBJ2-2
CSDTNSGGPSYEQYF	TGCAGCGATACCAATAGCGGGGGGCCCTCCTACGAGCAGTACTTC	TRBV29-1	-	TRBD2	TRBJ2-7
CASRLRDVSYEQYF	TGTGCCAGCAGGCTGAGGGACGTCTCCTACGAGCAGTACTTC	TRBV2	-	-	TRBJ2-7
CASSREAGANYGYTF	TGTGCCAGCAGCCGTGAGGCAGGGGCTAACTATGGCTACACCTTC	TRBV4-2	-	-	TRBJ1-2
CASSPGGTGTQPQHF	TGTGCCAGCAGCCCGGGGGGGACAGGGACCCAGCCCCAGCATTTT	TRBV7-9	-	TRBD1	TRBJ1-5
CASSQEKGTGGRTILHF	TGCGCCAGCAGCCAAGAAAAAGGGACAGGGGGCCGAACGATCCTCCACTTT	TRBV4-3	-	TRBD1	TRBJ1-6
CASSLSGAAYGYTF	TGTGCCAGCAGTCTCTCGGGGGCGGCCTATGGCTACACCTTC	TRBV2	-	-	TRBJ1-2
CSAGDSLLYEQYF	TGCAGCGCCGGCGACTCCCTCCTCTACGAGCAGTACTTC	TRBV29-1	-	-	TRBJ2-7
CASSLLAMDTDTQYF	TGTGCCAGCAGTTTACTAGCGATGGACACAGATACGCAGTATTTT	TRBV2	-	TRBD2	TRBJ2-3
CASSPRGPNYEQYF	TGTGCCAGCAGTCCCAGGGGACCCAACTACGAGCAGTACTTC	TRBV27	few	-	TRBJ2-7
CAISAGEQYF	TGTGCCATCAGTGCCGGCGAGCAGTACTTC	TRBV10-3	few	-	TRBJ2-7
CASSPLTGDAGETQYF	TGTGCCAGCAGCCCATTAACAGGGGATGCCGGAGAGACCCAGTACTTC	TRBV9	-	TRBD1	TRBJ2-5
CAWRSGLRGYEQYF	TGTGCCTGGAGGTCGGGACTGCGGGGCTACGAGCAGTACTTC	TRBV30	-	-	TRBJ2-7
CAWSARGLAKTGELFF	TGTGCCTGGAGTGCAAGGGGACTAGCGAAAACCGGGGAGCTGTTTTTT	TRBV30	-	TRBD2	TRBJ2-2
CASSLETRPRETQYF	TGTGCCAGCAGCTTAGAAACTAGACCTCGGGAGACCCAGTACTTC	TRBV7-2	-	-	TRBJ2-5
CASSYRGNTGELFF	TGTGCCAGCAGTTATCGGGGAAACACCGGGGAGCTGTTTTTT	TRBV27	-	-	TRBJ2-2
CASSPTPVGQAPNEQFF	TGTGCCAGCTCACCAACCCCTGTTGGACAGGCGCCCAATGAGCAGTTCTTC	TRBV18	few	TRBD1	TRBJ2-1
CASSRTDANYGYTF	TGTGCCAGCAGCCGGACGGACGCTAACTATGGCTACACCTTC	TRBV6-5	-	-	TRBJ1-2
CASSPPGELGDTQYF	TGTGCCAGTAGCCCTCCGGGGGAGCTGGGGGATACGCAGTATTTT	TRBV19	-	-	TRBJ2-3
CASSILGQPQHF	TGTGCCAGTAGTATCCTGGGTCAGCCCCAGCATTTT	TRBV19	-	-	TRBJ1-5
CASSLGGDGPKGNSPLHF	TGCGCCAGCAGCTTGGGCGGGGACGGGCCTAAGGGAAATTCACCCCTCCACTTT	TRBV5-1	-	-	TRBJ1-6
CSVDPLRRGPQETQYF	TGCAGCGTCGACCCCCTACGGCGGGGGCCCCAAGAGACCCAGTACTTC	TRBV29-1	-	-	TRBJ2-5
CASSLEGRGLNEQFF	TGCGCCAGCAGCTTGGAAGGGCGGGGCCTCAATGAGCAGTTCTTC	TRBV5-1	few	-	TRBJ2-1
CASSWTGGHEKLFF	TGTGCCAGCAGTTGGACAGGGGGCCATGAAAAACTGTTTTTT	TRBV2	-	TRBD1	TRBJ1-4
CASRTGRGGNEQFF	TGTGCCAGCAGAACGGGCAGGGGAGGGAATGAGCAGTTCTTC	TRBV6-6	medium-sized	-	TRBJ2-1
CASSPSGSSEAFF	TGTGCCAGCAGCCCTAGTGGCAGCTCTGAAGCTTTCTTT	TRBV7-9	few	-	TRBJ1-1
CASSLGGLYNEQFF	TGCGCCAGCAGCTTGGGGGGATTATACAATGAGCAGTTCTTC	TRBV5-1	-	-	TRBJ2-1
CASSSRGDNSPLHF	TGTGCCAGCAGCTCGAGGGGGGACAATTCACCCCTCCACTTT	TRBV7-2	-	-	TRBJ1-6
CAWRSGGYEQYF	TGTGCCTGGAGGAGTGGTGGTTACGAGCAGTACTTC	TRBV30	-	-	TRBJ2-7
CATSRDRAGQPQHF	TGTGCCACCAGCAGAGACAGGGCGGGTCAGCCCCAGCATTTT	TRBV15	-	-	TRBJ1-5
CASKRTGTMNTEAFF	TGTGCCAGCAAAAGAACAGGTACCATGAACACTGAAGCTTTCTTT	TRBV7-9	once	-	TRBJ1-1
CASSLAAWGEAFF	TGCGCCAGCAGCTTGGCGGCATGGGGTGAAGCTTTCTTT	TRBV5-1	-	-	TRBJ1-1